This paragraph covers one TCR beta chain sequence. No antigen is known for it. This CDR3 has 13 amino acids. CDR1 and CDR2 (germline): MDHEN, SYDVKM. V shed 8 bases and J 1 base; nucleotides not matched to a gene: 3. The data are from a study of cytotoxic CD8 clonotypes in ibrutinib-treated CLL. Whole-study context: Mean per-sample yields comprised around 230,000 productive templates and fewer than 95,000 productive rearrangements.

General study findings and limits: Treatment saw public clonotypes, which were uncommon, either contract or stay stable. In comparison with age-matched healthy donors, baseline clonality was higher and tracked circulating CD8+ T-cell counts.

Cryopreserved PBMCs yielded around 2.1 micrograms of genomic DNA for TCR beta libraries. TCRdb's table, derived via immunoSEQ multiplex PCR, lists solely in-frame clones and lacks some. The table records 14,000 or so clones, 70% of them present only once. The chain uses TRBV28 and TRBJ2-3; 7 nucleotides line up with TRBD1. The sequence was obtained from a human donor with chronic lymphocytic leukemia. Here the sequenced sample was PBMCs, taken before ibrutinib treatment. CDR3 sequence reads: CASRQGGTDTQYF. The DNA of the CDR3 is TGTGCCAGCCGACAGGGAGGCACAGATACGCAGTATTTT.